The TCR beta chain described here comes from a study of cytotoxic CD8 clonotypes in ibrutinib-treated CLL. V shed 1 base and J shed 2 bases, with 16 bases lying between them. This CDR3 has 17 residues. Germline V CDR1 and CDR2: SGHTA, FQGNSA. Using immunoSEQ multiplex PCR, the repertoire was profiled, and TCRdb retains in-frame clones only, with some absent. The data show about 160,000 clones, roughly 80% seen once. This chain joins TRBV7-2 and TRBJ2-3, with D possibly called TRBD1 or TRBD2 (5 bases each). The sequence was obtained from a human donor with chronic lymphocytic leukemia. Source: PBMCs, taken after 12 months of ibrutinib treatment. In DNA form, the CDR3 reads TGTGCCAGCAGCTTAGGGGGGAGCGGAGAATACACAGATACGCAGTATTTT. Amino acids: CASSLGGSGEYTDTQYF.